These 16 T cell receptor beta chains were all obtained from the same sample, sequenced in a study of blood T cell repertoires in COVID-19. Here immunoSEQ multiplex PCR was the method, and the copy in TCRdb shows in-frame clones only, minus some. There are 300,000 or so clones in the sample; approximately 82% occur only once, and approximately 1.2% lies in the top ten. Sequenced material: peripheral blood. These receptors were collected from a woman in her forties or fifties with acute or convalescent COVID-19.

This clone has more than one count but fewer than ten. V gene TRBV6-1 combines with J gene TRBJ2-2, with TRBD2 matching over 13 bases. Trimming took 1 base from V and 7 from J; bases not matched to a gene: 9. Germline CDR1 is MNHNS and CDR2 is SASEGT. The CDR3 extends over 18 amino acids. CDR3 sequence: CASSEGWTSGSGVGELFF. The CDR3 nucleotides read TGTGCCAGCAGTGAAGGCTGGACTAGCGGGAGTGGGGTCGGGGAGCTGTTTTTT.

CDR3 sequence reads: CAISSRTGDNTEAFF. The CDR3 region has the DNA TGTGCCATCAGTTCCCGGACAGGAGATAACACTGAAGCTTTCTTT. This chain joins TRBV10-3 and TRBJ1-1, with 7 bases identical to TRBD1. After removal of 5 bases from V and 2 bases from J, the junction contained 8 bases not matched to a gene. Per germline, CDR1 ENHRY and CDR2 SYGVKD. The CDR3 has 15 residues.

The rearrangement joins TRBV7-2 to TRBJ1-5, with TRBD1 matching 8 bases. The germline gives CDR1 SGHTA, CDR2 FQGNSA. The CDR3 runs to 16 residues. J gave up 1 base and V 5 bases, and 7 bases lay outside the gene matches. Here the CDR3 DNA reads TGTGCCAGCAGCCTCCGACAGGGGTCGAGCAATCAGCCCCAGCATTTT. Translated: CASSLRQGSSNQPQHF.

The gene calls are TRBV7-2 and TRBJ1-2, with 8 bases matching TRBD1. The CDR3 is made up of 15 amino acids. Germline CDR1 is SGHTA and CDR2 is FQGNSA. V trimming: 7 bases; J trimming: 4 bases; junction bases outside the gene matches: 11. The CDR3 sequence: CASTLGQGGTYGYTF. The CDR3 DNA sequence: TGTGCCAGCACCCTCGGACAGGGAGGGACCTATGGCTACACCTTC.

This clone has a single count. CDR3: CASSLSSRVEAFF. The CDR3 nucleotides read TGTGCCAGCAGTTTATCGTCCCGGGTTGAAGCTTTCTTT. This rearrangement joins TRBV27 to TRBJ1-1; D unresolved. The germline V and J ends were trimmed by 0 bases and 7 bases, with 9 bases remaining between them. CDR3 length equals 13 residues. The germline V gene encodes CDR1 MNHEY and CDR2 SMNVEV (reference sequence).

The V call is TRBV5-1, the J call TRBJ1-1, with D possibly TRBD1 on 5 matching bases. The CDR3 covers 17 residues. V lost 2 bases and J 1 base, leaving 18 bases between the germline ends. Germline V gene data show CDR1 as SGHRS and CDR2 as YFSETQ. CDR3 nucleotides: TGCGCCAGCAGCTTAAAGGGTCTCGGGGGTGCGAACACTGAAGCTTTCTTT. Protein product: CASSLKGLGGANTEAFF.

The J gene is TRBJ2-7, the V gene TRBV30; 10 nucleotides align to TRBD1. CDR1 GTSNPN and CDR2 SVGIG come from the germline V gene (reference sequence). The CDR3 loop spans 13 amino acids. The trim removed 3 bases at V and 7 bases at J, leaving 6 bases unmatched. The chain's CDR3 is CAWREGTGVEQYF. CDR3 sequence (DNA): TGTGCCTGGAGAGAGGGGACAGGGGTTGAGCAGTACTTC.

The chain has TRBV18 and TRBJ2-2, with D possibly matching TRBD1 (6 bases). The germline V gene encodes CDR1 KGHSH and CDR2 LQKENI. This CDR3 has 14 amino acids. V shed 6 bases and J shed 2 bases, with 10 bases lying between them. Written as DNA, the CDR3 is TGTGCCAGCTCCCTGGACAGAAACACCGGGGAGCTGTTTTTT. Its protein product is CASSLDRNTGELFF.

There are a few counts of this clone. The chain links TRBV9 to TRBJ1-5; D is ambiguous. The germline V gene has CDR1 SGDLS and CDR2 YYNGEE. V gave up 0 bases and J gave up 0 bases, with 10 bases separating them. This CDR3 is built from 16 residues. DNA for the CDR3: TGTGCCAGCAGCGTAGGGCCCTCTTATAGCAATCAGCCCCAGCATTTT. Translated: CASSVGPSYSNQPQHF.

The genes are TRBV24-1 and TRBJ2-5; the D gene is possibly TRBD2 (6 bases). This CDR3 contains 15 residues. Per the germline V gene, CDR1 is KGHDR and CDR2 is SFDVKD. V was shortened by 3 bases and J by 5 bases, with 15 bases between the two germline ends. The DNA for the CDR3 is TGTGCCACCAGTGATGCCAGGGCGGGGAGGGAGACCCAGTACTTC. Translation gives CATSDARAGRETQYF.

This clone has only a few counts. The sample carries other DNA sequences with the same CDR3. V gene TRBV6-5 combines with J gene TRBJ1-1; 10 bases are a match to TRBD1. The CDR3 extends over 14 amino acids. The V segment lost 5 bases and the J segment 3 bases; nucleotides outside the gene matches: 3. The germline gives CDR1 MNHEY, CDR2 SVGAGI. The CDR3 loop reads CASSPGQGYTEAFF. CDR3 bases: TGTGCCAGCAGTCCGGGACAGGGGTACACTGAAGCTTTCTTT.

This clone was seen only a few times. This CDR3 reads CSAAGTSDTGELFF. The CDR3 nucleotides are TGCAGCGCTGCCGGGACTAGCGACACCGGGGAGCTGTTTTTT. V usage is TRBV29-1 and J usage is TRBJ2-2; the match to TRBD2 covers 10 bases. Germline V CDR1 and CDR2: SQVTM, ANQGSEA. This CDR3 is 14 amino acids long. J lost 3 bases, V lost 7 bases, and 5 bases had no gene match.

This clone was picked up a small number of times. The V gene is TRBV19, the J gene TRBJ2-3; 8 bases are shared with TRBD1. The CDR3 runs 18 residues. Per the germline V gene, CDR1 is LNHDA and CDR2 is SQIVND (reference sequence). Trimming cost V 7 bases and J 3 bases; bases outside gene matches: 18. The DNA for the CDR3 is TGTGCCAGTACCGATCGTCCAGGTGCAGGGGGCGAAACAGATACGCAGTATTTT. This codes for CASTDRPGAGGETDTQYF.

The V gene is TRBV30, the J gene TRBJ1-5; D is ambiguous. This CDR3 is 14 amino acids long. The germline V and J ends were trimmed by 4 bases and 2 bases, with 12 bases remaining between them. Germline CDR1 GTSNPN, CDR2 SVGIG (reference sequence). CDR3 sequence (DNA): TGTGCCTGGAATGAGGGCGGTCGCAATCAGCCCCAGCATTTT. Translated, it gives CAWNEGGRNQPQHF.

The chain carries TRBV5-4 and TRBJ2-5, with TRBD2 matching 7 bases. CDR3 length equals 19 residues. The V and J ends lost 1 base and 1 base, in that order; junction bases with no gene match: 16. CDR1 is SGHNT, CDR2 YYREEE, per germline (reference sequence). The CDR3 nucleotides are TGTGCCAGCAGCTTGTCGGCAGGAGGACTAGGCCAGCCCCAAGAGACCCAGTACTTC. Protein product: CASSLSAGGLGQPQETQYF. Variable domain in full (rest from reference TRBV5-4 and TRBJ2-5): ETGVTQSPTHLIKTRGQQVTLRCSSQSGHNTVSWYQQALGQGPQFIFQYYREEENGRGNFPPRFSGLQFPNYSSELNVNALELDDSALYLCASSLSAGGLGQPQETQYFGPGTRLLVL.

The V call is TRBV15, the J call TRBJ1-3; TRBD1 aligns across 7 bases. The CDR3 extends over 16 amino acids. The V segment lost 0 bases and the J segment 3 bases; nucleotides outside the gene matches: 5. CDR1 is LNHNV, CDR2 YYDKDF, per germline (reference sequence). The DNA of the CDR3 is TGTGCCACCAGCAGAGAATTGACAGGGTTTGGAAACACCATATATTTT. Its protein is CATSRELTGFGNTIYF.